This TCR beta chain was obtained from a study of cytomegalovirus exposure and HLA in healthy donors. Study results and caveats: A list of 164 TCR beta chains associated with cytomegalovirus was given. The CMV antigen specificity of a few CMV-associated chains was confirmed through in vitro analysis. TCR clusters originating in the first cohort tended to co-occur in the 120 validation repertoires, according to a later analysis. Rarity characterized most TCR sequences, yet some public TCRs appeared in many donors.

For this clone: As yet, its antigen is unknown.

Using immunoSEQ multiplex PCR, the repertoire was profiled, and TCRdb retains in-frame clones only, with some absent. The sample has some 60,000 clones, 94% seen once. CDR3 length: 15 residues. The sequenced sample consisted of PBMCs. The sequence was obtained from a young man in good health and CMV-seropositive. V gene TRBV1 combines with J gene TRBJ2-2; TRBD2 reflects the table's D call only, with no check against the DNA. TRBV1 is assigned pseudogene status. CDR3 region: CTSSQGLAISGELFF. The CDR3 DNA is TGCACCAGCAGCCAAGGACTAGCGATTTCCGGGGAGCTGTTTTTT.